This T cell receptor (beta chain) was captured by sequencing in a study of shared clonotypes between healthy human individuals. Study-level information: Donor composition was a couple of women and a few men, aged 18 to 49. General study points: Naive CD4 clonotypes were shared across a handful of donors at around 5%. Donor clonotype sharing was expected to depend on sequencing depth.

Method: immunoSEQ multiplex PCR; TCRdb's copy keeps in-frame clones and lacks some. The data contain roughly 700,000 clones, under 80% of them singletons. This clone was recorded only once. Its antigen is unidentified. This CDR3 has 14 residues. CDR1 is MGHRA, CDR2 YSYEKL, per germline. The ends were cut back, 6 bases at V and 1 base at J, with 13 bases in the middle. The study drew all its donors from Caucasian adults living in Nashville, Tennessee. The chain recombines TRBV4-1 with TRBJ2-7, with D hard to call. Source material: memory CD4+ T cells sorted from blood. The subset denotes: CD45RA-negative fraction. This TCR was recovered from a woman aged 25 to 39 in good health. As DNA, the CDR3 is TGCGCCAGCAGAAGGTCCGGCAGTTCCTACGAGCAGTACTTC. This sequence encodes CASRRSGSSYEQYF.